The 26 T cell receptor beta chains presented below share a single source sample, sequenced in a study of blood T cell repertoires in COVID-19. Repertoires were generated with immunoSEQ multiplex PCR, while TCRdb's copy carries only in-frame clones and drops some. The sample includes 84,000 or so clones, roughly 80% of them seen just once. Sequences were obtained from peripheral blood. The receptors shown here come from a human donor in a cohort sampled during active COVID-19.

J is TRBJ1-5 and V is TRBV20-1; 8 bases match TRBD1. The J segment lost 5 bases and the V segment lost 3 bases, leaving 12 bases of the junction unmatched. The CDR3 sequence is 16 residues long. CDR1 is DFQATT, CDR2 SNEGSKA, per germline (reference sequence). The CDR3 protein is CSASQLTGDIDQPQHF. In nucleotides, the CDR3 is TGCAGTGCTAGTCAGTTGACAGGGGATATAGATCAGCCCCAGCATTTT.

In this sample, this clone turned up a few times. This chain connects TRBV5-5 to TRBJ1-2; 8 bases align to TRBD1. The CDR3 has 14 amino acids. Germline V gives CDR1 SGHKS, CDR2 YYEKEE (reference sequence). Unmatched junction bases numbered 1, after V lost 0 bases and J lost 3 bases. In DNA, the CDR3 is TGTGCCAGCAGCTTGGCAGGGGGCGACTATGGCTACACCTTC. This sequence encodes CASSLAGGDYGYTF. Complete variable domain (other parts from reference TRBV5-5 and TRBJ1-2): DAGVTQSPTHLIKTRGQQVTLRCSPISGHKSVSWYQQVLGQGPQFIFQYYEKEERGRGNFPDRFSARQFPNYSSELNVNALLLGDSALYLCASSLAGGDYGYTFGSGTRLTVV.

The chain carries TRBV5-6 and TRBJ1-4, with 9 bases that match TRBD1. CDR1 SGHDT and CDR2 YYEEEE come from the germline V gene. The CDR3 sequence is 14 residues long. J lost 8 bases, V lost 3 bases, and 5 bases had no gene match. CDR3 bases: TGTGCCAGCAGCTCCGGGACAGGGCGAGAAAAACTGTTTTTT. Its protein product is CASSSGTGREKLFF.

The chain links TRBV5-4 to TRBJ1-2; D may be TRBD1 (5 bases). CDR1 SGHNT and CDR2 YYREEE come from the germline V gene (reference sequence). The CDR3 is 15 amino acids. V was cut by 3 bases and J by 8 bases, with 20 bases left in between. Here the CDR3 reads CASSWKGNWLGGYTF. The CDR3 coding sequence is TGTGCCAGCAGCTGGAAGGGGAATTGGCTTGGAGGCTACACCTTC.

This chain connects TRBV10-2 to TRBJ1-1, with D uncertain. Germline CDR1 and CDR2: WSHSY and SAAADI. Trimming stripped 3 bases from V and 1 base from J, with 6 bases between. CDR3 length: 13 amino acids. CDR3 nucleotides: TGCGCCAGCAGTGACATCAAGAACACTGAAGCTTTCTTT. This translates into CASSDIKNTEAFF.

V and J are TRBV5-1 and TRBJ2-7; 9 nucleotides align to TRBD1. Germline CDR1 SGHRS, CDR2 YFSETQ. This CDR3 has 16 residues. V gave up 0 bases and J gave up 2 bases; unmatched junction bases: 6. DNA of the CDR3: TGCGCCAGCAGCTTGGGAGGGACAGGGAGAACCTACGAGCAGTACTTC. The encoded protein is CASSLGGTGRTYEQYF.

The CDR3 DNA reads as TGTGCCATCAGTGCCACCTGGGTAGGGGGGGGTCTTGGTGGCTACACCTTC. As protein: CAISATWVGGGLGGYTF. The rearrangement joins TRBV10-3 to TRBJ1-2, with D perhaps matching TRBD1 (6 bases). V was cut by 4 bases and J by 7 bases, with 25 bases left in between. The CDR3 has 17 amino acids. Looked up from germline, CDR1 is ENHRY and CDR2 is SYGVKD.

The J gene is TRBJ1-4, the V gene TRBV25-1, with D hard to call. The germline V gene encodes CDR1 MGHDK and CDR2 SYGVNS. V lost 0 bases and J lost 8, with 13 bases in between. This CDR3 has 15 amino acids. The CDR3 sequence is CASSEYRKAGEKLFF. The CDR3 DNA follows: TGTGCCAGCAGTGAATACAGAAAGGCGGGGGAAAAACTGTTTTTT.

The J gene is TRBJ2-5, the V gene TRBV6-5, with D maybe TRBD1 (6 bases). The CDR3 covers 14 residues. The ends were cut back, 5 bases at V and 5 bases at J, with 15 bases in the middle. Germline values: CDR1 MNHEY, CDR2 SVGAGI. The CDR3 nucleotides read TGTGCCAGCAGTCGGTTGGGGGCAAGGGAGACCCAGTACTTC. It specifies CASSRLGARETQYF.

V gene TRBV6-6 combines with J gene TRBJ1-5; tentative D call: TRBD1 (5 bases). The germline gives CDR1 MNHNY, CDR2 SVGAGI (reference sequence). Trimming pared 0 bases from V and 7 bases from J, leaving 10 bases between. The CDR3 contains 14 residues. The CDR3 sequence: CASSYSVAGQPQHF. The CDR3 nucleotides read TGTGCCAGCAGTTACTCCGTGGCAGGGCAGCCCCAGCATTTT.

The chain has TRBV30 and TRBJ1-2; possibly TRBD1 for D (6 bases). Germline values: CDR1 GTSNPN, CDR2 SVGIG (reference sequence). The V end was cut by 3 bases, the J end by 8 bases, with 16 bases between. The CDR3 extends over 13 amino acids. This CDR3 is CAWRIIQGLGYTF. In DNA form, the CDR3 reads TGTGCCTGGAGGATAATACAGGGTTTAGGCTACACCTTC.

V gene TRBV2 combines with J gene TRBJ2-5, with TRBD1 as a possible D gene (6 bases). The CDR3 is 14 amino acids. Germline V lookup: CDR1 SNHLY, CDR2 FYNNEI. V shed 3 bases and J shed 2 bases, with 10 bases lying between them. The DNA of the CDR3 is TGTGCCAGCAGTGAGTCCAGGGGACAAGAGACCCAGTACTTC. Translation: CASSESRGQETQYF. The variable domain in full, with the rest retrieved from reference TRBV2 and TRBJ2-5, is EPEVTQTPSHQVTQMGQEVILRCVPISNHLYFYWYRQILGQKVEFLVSFYNNEISEKSEIFDDQFSVERPDGSNFTLKIRSTKLEDSAMYFCASSESRGQETQYFGPGTRLLVL.

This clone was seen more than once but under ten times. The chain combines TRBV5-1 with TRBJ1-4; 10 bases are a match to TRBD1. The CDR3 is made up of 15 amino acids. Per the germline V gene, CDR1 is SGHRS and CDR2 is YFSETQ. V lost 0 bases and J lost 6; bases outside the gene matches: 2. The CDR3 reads CASSLAGTGDEKLFF. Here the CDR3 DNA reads TGCGCCAGCAGCTTGGCCGGGACAGGGGATGAAAAACTGTTTTTT. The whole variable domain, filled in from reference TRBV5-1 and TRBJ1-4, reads KAGVTQTPRYLIKTRGQQVTLSCSPISGHRSVSWYQQTPGQGLQFLFEYFSETQRNKGNFPGRFSGRQFSNSRSEMNVSTLELGDSALYLCASSLAGTGDEKLFFGSGTQLSVL.

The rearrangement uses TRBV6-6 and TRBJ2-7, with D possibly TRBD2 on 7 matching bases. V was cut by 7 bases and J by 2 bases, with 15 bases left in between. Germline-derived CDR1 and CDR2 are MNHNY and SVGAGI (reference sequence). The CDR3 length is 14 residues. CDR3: CASKGGTLAYEQYF. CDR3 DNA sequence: TGTGCCAGCAAGGGAGGGACACTTGCCTACGAGCAGTACTTC.

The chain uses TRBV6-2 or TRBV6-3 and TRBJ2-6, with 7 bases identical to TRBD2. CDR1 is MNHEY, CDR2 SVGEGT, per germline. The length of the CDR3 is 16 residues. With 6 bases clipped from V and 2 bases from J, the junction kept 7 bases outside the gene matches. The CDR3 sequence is CASSRQRGPGANVLTF. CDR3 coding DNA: TGTGCCAGCAGCCGTCAGCGGGGACCTGGGGCCAACGTCCTGACTTTC.

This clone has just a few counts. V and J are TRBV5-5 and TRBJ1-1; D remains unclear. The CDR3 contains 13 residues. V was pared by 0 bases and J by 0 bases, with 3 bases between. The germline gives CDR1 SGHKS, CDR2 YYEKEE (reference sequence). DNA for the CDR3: TGTGCCAGCAGCTTGGCAGTGAACACTGAAGCTTTCTTT. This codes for CASSLAVNTEAFF.

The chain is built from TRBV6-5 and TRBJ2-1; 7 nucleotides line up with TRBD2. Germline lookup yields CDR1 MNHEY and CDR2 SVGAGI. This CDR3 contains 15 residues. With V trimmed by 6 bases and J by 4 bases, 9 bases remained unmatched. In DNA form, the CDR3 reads TGTGCCAGCAGAATTCCCGGGACTATTTACAATGAGCAGTTCTTC. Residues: CASRIPGTIYNEQFF.

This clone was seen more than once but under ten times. Here the CDR3 reads CASSPWGGSNTEAFF. DNA for the CDR3: TGTGCCAGCAGCCCGTGGGGAGGGTCGAACACTGAAGCTTTCTTT. The chain recombines TRBV7-9 with TRBJ1-1; D uncertain. Germline V CDR1 and CDR2: SEHNR, FQNEAQ (reference sequence). The CDR3 length is 15 residues. Deletions cut 5 bases from V and 1 base from J, with 14 bases between.

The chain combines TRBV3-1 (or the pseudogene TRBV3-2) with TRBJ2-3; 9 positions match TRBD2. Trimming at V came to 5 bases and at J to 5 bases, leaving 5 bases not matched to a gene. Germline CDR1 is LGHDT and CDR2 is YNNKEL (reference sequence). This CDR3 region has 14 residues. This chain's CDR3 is CASSSRGGVDTQYF. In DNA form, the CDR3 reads TGTGCCAGCAGCTCGCGGGGGGGCGTAGATACGCAGTATTTT.

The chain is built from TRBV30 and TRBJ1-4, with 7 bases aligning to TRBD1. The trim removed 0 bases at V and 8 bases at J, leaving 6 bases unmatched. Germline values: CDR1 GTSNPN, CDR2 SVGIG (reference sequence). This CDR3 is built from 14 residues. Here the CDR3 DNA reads TGTGCCTGGAGTGTTGAGGGGGCAAGGGAAAAACTGTTTTTT. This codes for CAWSVEGAREKLFF.

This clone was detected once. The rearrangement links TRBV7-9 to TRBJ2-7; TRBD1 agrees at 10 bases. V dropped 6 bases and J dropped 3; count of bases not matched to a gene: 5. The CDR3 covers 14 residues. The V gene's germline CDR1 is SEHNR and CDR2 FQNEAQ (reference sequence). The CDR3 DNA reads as TGTGCCAGCAGTTGGGACAGGGGCGACTACGAGCAGTACTTC. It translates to CASSWDRGDYEQYF.

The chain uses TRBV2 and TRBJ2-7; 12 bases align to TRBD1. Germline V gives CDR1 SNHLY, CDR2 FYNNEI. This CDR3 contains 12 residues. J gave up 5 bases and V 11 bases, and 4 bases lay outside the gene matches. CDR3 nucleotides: TGTGCCGGGGGGGACAGGGGGCACGAGCAGTACTTC. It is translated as CAGGDRGHEQYF.

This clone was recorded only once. The CDR3 reads CTSSQTWWGASNTEAFF. In nucleotides, the CDR3 is TGCACCAGCAGCCAAACCTGGTGGGGCGCTTCGAACACTGAAGCTTTCTTT. The chain carries TRBV1 and TRBJ1-1; the table's D gene call, TRBD1, was not cross checked with the DNA. TRBV1 is flagged as a pseudogene. The CDR3 totals 17 residues.

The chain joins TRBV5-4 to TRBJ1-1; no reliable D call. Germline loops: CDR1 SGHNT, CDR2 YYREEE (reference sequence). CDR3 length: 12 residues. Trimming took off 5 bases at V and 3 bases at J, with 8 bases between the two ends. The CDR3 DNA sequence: TGTGCCAGCAGTTATCTCGACACTGAAGCTTTCTTT. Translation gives CASSYLDTEAFF.

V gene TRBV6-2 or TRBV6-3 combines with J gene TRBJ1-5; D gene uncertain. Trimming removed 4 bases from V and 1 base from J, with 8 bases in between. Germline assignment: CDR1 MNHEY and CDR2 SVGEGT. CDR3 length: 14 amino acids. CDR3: CASSSVASNQPQHF. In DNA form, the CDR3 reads TGTGCCAGCAGTTCTGTGGCCAGCAATCAGCCCCAGCATTTT.

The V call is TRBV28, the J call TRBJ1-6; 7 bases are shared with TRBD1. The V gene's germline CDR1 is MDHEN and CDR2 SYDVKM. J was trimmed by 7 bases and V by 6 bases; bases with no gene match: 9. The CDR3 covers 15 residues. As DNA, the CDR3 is TGTGCCAGCAGCTTAGGAACAGGGGAAAATTCACCCCTCCACTTT. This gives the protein CASSLGTGENSPLHF.